Each of the 20 T cell receptor beta chains below was sequenced from the same sample in a study of blood T cell repertoires in COVID-19. Libraries were prepared by immunoSEQ multiplex PCR; TCRdb keeps only in-frame clonotypes and omits some of them. This sample has some 150,000 clones; roughly 81% occur once, and the top ten carry 6.5% to 8.5%. Sequencing input: peripheral blood. The receptors shown here come from a human donor with acute or convalescent COVID-19. The donor label of this sample is uncertain.

V is TRBV5-4 and J is TRBJ1-2; weak D call: TRBD1 (5 bases). This CDR3 is built from 13 residues. Trimming left V 4 bases short and J 2 bases short, with 9 bases between. Germline V gives CDR1 SGHNT, CDR2 YYREEE (reference sequence). Here the CDR3 DNA reads TGTGCCAGCAGCCCGGACAAGAACTATGGCTACACCTTC. Translating gives CASSPDKNYGYTF.

The rearrangement links TRBV10-3 to TRBJ2-1, with D perhaps matching TRBD2 (5 bases). The CDR3 contains 11 residues. CDR1 and CDR2 (germline): ENHRY, SYGVKD. V lost 3 bases, J lost 14 bases, and 11 bases lay in between. CDR3 coding DNA: TGTGCCATCAGTGAATCCGGGGTTAAGTTCTTC. This translates into CAISESGVKFF.

The V and J genes are TRBV27 and TRBJ1-6, with unresolved D. The germline V gene encodes CDR1 MNHEY and CDR2 SMNVEV (reference sequence). The CDR3 has 13 amino acids. V lost 2 bases to trimming and J lost 14 bases, with 13 bases between them. In DNA form, the CDR3 reads TGTGCCAGCAGTTTACCCGCCGGTAGATCCCTCCACTTT. Its translation is CASSLPAGRSLHF.

This clone was seen more than once but under ten times. The rearrangement joins TRBV6-5 to TRBJ1-2; D unclear. V was pared by 1 base and J by 4 bases, with 10 bases between. Germline V gene sequence: CDR1 MNHEY, CDR2 SVGAGI. This CDR3 region has 14 residues. CDR3 sequence: CASSYWPFFYGYTF. The CDR3 bases are TGTGCCAGCAGTTACTGGCCCTTCTTCTATGGCTACACCTTC.

This clone was counted only a few times. The V gene is TRBV19, the J gene TRBJ1-2, with TRBD1 matching over 7 bases. Germline assignment: CDR1 LNHDA and CDR2 SQIVND (reference sequence). V lost 3 bases, J lost 5 bases, and 6 bases stayed unmatched. This CDR3 contains 14 residues. CDR3 residues: CASSIWDSAYGYTF. CDR3 bases: TGTGCCAGTAGTATCTGGGACAGCGCTTATGGCTACACCTTC.

The chain recombines TRBV29-1 with TRBJ1-1; 7 bases fit TRBD1. The CDR3 sequence is 13 residues long. Unmatched junction bases numbered 2, after V lost 3 bases and J lost 1 base. Germline V lookup: CDR1 SQVTM, CDR2 ANQGSEA. The CDR3 coding sequence is TGCAGCGTTGAGAGGGGGCAGAACACTGAAGCTTTCTTT. Translated: CSVERGQNTEAFF.

This clone occurred a few times. This chain links TRBV6-2 or TRBV6-3 with TRBJ2-1, with D possibly TRBD1 on 6 matching bases. V was cut by 0 bases and J by 5 bases, with 14 bases left in between. This CDR3 spans 16 amino acids. The germline gives CDR1 MNHEY, CDR2 SVGEGT. This chain's CDR3 is CASSYSGTRGDNEQFF. The CDR3 nucleotides are TGTGCCAGCAGTTACTCAGGGACAAGGGGAGACAATGAGCAGTTCTTC.

The rearrangement joins TRBV14 to TRBJ2-2, with TRBD2 matching over 7 bases. Germline assignment: CDR1 SGHDN and CDR2 FVKESK. This CDR3 is built from 15 residues. V trimming: 4 bases; J trimming: 4 bases; junction bases outside the gene matches: 6. The CDR3 region has the DNA TGTGCCAGCAGCCGAGCCGCGGGGGTCACCGGGGAGCTGTTTTTT. This sequence encodes CASSRAAGVTGELFF.

V is TRBV20-1 and J is TRBJ1-1; D gene ambiguous. The V gene lost 2 bases and the J gene lost 7 bases, with 8 bases spanning the gap. Germline-derived CDR1 and CDR2 are DFQATT and SNEGSKA (reference sequence). The CDR3 contains 11 residues. In DNA form, the CDR3 reads TGCAGTGCTAGATGGCAGTTTGAAGCTTTCTTT. It yields the protein CSARWQFEAFF.

V is TRBV5-3 and J is TRBJ1-4; maybe TRBD1 (6 bases). TRBV5-3 is assigned to the ORF class and has an uncertain function. V lost 3 bases, J lost 5 bases, and 11 bases lay in between. CDR3 length equals 14 residues. This CDR3 is CARSSGQRNEKLFF. CDR3 DNA sequence: TGTGCCAGAAGCTCTGGACAGAGGAATGAAAAACTGTTTTTT.

The chain uses TRBV7-2 and TRBJ2-1; 8 bases line up with TRBD1. The CDR3 sequence is 15 residues long. CDR1 and CDR2 (germline): SGHTA, FQGNSA. With V trimmed by 3 bases and J by 5 bases, 6 bases remained unmatched. The CDR3 region is CASSFGQGGHNEQFF. The CDR3 DNA sequence: TGTGCCAGCAGCTTTGGACAGGGTGGGCACAATGAGCAGTTCTTC.

V gene TRBV6-5 combines with J gene TRBJ1-2; 7 bases line up with TRBD1. J lost 8 bases, V lost 0 bases, and 6 bases had no gene match. This CDR3 is 14 amino acids long. The germline gives CDR1 MNHEY, CDR2 SVGAGI. The CDR3 spells CASSYSWDSNGYTF. As DNA, the CDR3 is TGTGCCAGCAGTTACTCGTGGGACAGTAACGGCTACACCTTC.

CDR3 loop: CASSQGIDYGYTF. The DNA for the CDR3 is TGCGCCAGCAGCCAAGGAATAGACTATGGCTACACCTTC. The chain carries TRBV4-1 and TRBJ1-2, with D hard to call. The CDR3 contains 13 residues. Trimming stripped 1 base from V and 3 bases from J, with 6 bases between. The germline CDR1 and CDR2 sequences are MGHRA and YSYEKL.

The genes are TRBV16 and TRBJ1-1; D gene unclear. The CDR3 is 13 residues long. Trimming shortened V by 4 bases and J by 6 bases, and 12 bases separated the two germline ends. Germline CDR1 KGHSY, CDR2 FQNENV. This CDR3 reads CASSPGWAAEAFF. The CDR3 region has the DNA TGTGCCAGCAGCCCGGGGTGGGCAGCTGAAGCTTTCTTT.

In DNA, the CDR3 is TGTGCCAGCAGCCAATCGTCGCAGGGGAACACAGATACGCAGTATTTT. Translating gives CASSQSSQGNTDTQYF. This chain joins TRBV4-2 and TRBJ2-3; D is perhaps TRBD1 (6 bases). The CDR3 is 16 residues long. Trimming left V 2 bases short and J 2 bases short, with 14 bases between. The germline V gene encodes CDR1 LGHNA and CDR2 YNFKEQ.

There are a few counts of this clone. The chain uses TRBV5-1 and TRBJ1-6; TRBD1 aligns across 9 bases. The germline V gene has CDR1 SGHRS and CDR2 YFSETQ. J was trimmed by 7 bases and V by 4 bases; bases with no gene match: 3. CDR3 size: 14 residues. CDR3 DNA sequence: TGCGCCAGCAGCCGGGACAGGGAAAATTCACCCCTCCACTTT. This translates into CASSRDRENSPLHF.

This rearrangement joins TRBV29-1 to TRBJ1-1; TRBD1 matches at 12 bases. V trimming: 4 bases; J trimming: 0 bases; junction bases outside the gene matches: 3. This CDR3 is built from 15 residues. Germline V CDR1 and CDR2: SQVTM, ANQGSEA. The CDR3 is CSVAGTGGMNTEAFF. As DNA, the CDR3 is TGCAGCGTTGCTGGGACAGGGGGCATGAACACTGAAGCTTTCTTT.

V gene TRBV27 combines with J gene TRBJ1-6; D possibly corresponds to TRBD1 (5 bases). Per germline, CDR1 MNHEY and CDR2 SMNVEV (reference sequence). Trimming removed 6 bases from V and 3 bases from J, with 9 bases in between. This CDR3 contains 14 residues. CDR3 residues: CASRLDSYNSPLHF. For the CDR3, the DNA is TGTGCCAGCAGACTTGACAGCTATAATTCACCCCTCCACTTT.

This chain joins TRBV7-9 and TRBJ1-2, with 8 nucleotides matching TRBD1. Germline lookup yields CDR1 SEHNR and CDR2 FQNEAQ (reference sequence). This CDR3 has 15 residues. Trimming took 5 bases from V and 6 from J; bases not matched to a gene: 11. The CDR3 nucleotides are TGTGCCAGCAGCCAGACCGGGACAGGTTCAGATGGCTACACCTTC. Its translation: CASSQTGTGSDGYTF.

The chain uses TRBV18 and TRBJ1-5; TRBD1 matches 8 bases. V lost 5 bases to trimming and J lost 2 bases; unmatched junction nucleotides: 2. Germline values: CDR1 KGHSH, CDR2 LQKENI. This CDR3 contains 14 residues. In nucleotides, the CDR3 is TGTGCCAGCTCAAAGACAGGGGGCAATCAGCCCCAGCATTTT. The encoded protein is CASSKTGGNQPQHF.